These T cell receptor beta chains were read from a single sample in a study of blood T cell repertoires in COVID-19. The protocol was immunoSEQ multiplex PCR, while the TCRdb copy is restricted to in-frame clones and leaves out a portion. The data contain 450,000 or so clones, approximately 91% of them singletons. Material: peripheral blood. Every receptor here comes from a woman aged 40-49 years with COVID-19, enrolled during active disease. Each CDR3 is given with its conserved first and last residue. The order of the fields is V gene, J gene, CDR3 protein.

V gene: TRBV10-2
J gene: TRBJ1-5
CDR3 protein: CASRGGNQPQHF

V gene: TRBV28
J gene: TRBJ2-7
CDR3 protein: CASSYRDRIDEQYF

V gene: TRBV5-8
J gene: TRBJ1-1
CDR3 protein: CASSFSFLQLNTEAFF

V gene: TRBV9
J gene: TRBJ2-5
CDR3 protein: CASSPPGETQYF

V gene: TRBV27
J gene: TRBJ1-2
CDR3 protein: CASSSRGRELTFYGYTF

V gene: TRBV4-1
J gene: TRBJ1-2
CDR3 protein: CASSQDRVTQGYYGYTF

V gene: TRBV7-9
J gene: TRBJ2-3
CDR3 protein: CASSLASGGTDTQYF

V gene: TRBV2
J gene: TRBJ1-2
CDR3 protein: CASSEPSTGEGYGYTF

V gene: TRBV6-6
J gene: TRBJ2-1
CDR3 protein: CASREGRDEQFF

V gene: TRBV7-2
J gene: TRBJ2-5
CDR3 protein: CASKLAGGFQETQYF

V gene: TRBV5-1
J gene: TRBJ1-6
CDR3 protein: CASSTGTGISPLHF

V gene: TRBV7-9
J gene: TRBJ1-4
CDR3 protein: CASRRQGGRNEKLFF